Described below is a single T cell receptor beta chain sequence and its context. No antigen is known for it. These data are taken from a study of cytomegalovirus exposure and HLA in healthy donors. Study findings and constraints: Researchers reported in a later analysis that a missense DCLRE1C variant was tied to TCR beta V- and J-gene trimming.

The germline V gene has CDR1 MDHEN and CDR2 SYDVKM. CDR3 length: 14 amino acids. Trimming removed 3 bases from V and 6 bases from J, with 15 bases in between. PCR was performed using 60 Vbeta and 13 Jbeta primers. Produced via immunoSEQ multiplex PCR; TCRdb's table is partial and in-frame only. Seen here are about 200,000 clones, roughly 85% observed once, and the top ten hold about 2%. This chain uses TRBV28 with TRBJ2-7, with D possibly being TRBD1 (6 bases). The sequenced material came from PBMCs. The TCR sequence derives from a woman aged 50 to 65 in good health and CMV-seronegative. CDR3 sequence (DNA): TGTGCCAGCAGTTTTGGGACATATCCCTCCGAGCAGTACTTC. Translation gives CASSFGTYPSEQYF.